The source of this TCR beta chain is a study of T cell responses to AZD1222 COVID-19 vaccine. Assay: immunoSEQ multiplex PCR; the TCRdb copy retains only in-frame clones and omits some. The data show some 70,000 clones, with 82% seen just once and roughly 5% held by the top ten. V shed 5 bases, J shed 3 bases, and the junction held 1 base outside the gene matches. Germline V gene sequence: CDR1 KGHSH, CDR2 LQKENI. This CDR3 is built from 13 residues. The V and J genes are TRBV18 and TRBJ1-5; 7 positions match TRBD1. The sequence came from an adult in good health. This sample comprised peripheral blood, obtained on day 0 of AZD1222 vaccination. CDR3 sequence reads: CASSGQANQPQHF. In nucleotides, the CDR3 is TGTGCCAGCTCAGGACAGGCCAATCAGCCCCAGCATTTT.